Listed below are T cell receptor beta chains from one sample, sequenced in a study of post-analysis software for immune sequencing data. TCRdb used MiXCR to reprocess the PCR reads, holding one entry per CDR3 protein. The repertoire consists of 700,000 to 800,000 distinct CDR3 sequences, with just under 30% occurring once and the leading ten covering more than 0.55%. Material for sequencing was blood. The receptors were sampled from a girl under 18 with multiple sclerosis. The CDR3 runs from the conserved cysteine through the conserved F or W. D genes are given only for firm matches. Clone size is shown for a subset of rows, as once, few, many or a class of expanded clone.

j_call: TRBJ2-1
v_call: TRBV7-9
d_call: TRBD2
clone_size: .
cdr3_nt: TGTGCCAGCAGCTTTCGCGCGGGAGGAAATAACAATGAGCAGTTCTTC
cdr3_aa: CASSFRAGGNNNEQFF

j_call: TRBJ1-2
v_call: TRBV28
d_call: .
clone_size: few
cdr3_nt: TGTGCCAGCAGTCGCTTGGCGGGAAGGGAGGCTCGCTATGGCTACACCTTC
cdr3_aa: CASSRLAGREARYGYTF

j_call: TRBJ1-1
v_call: TRBV6-1
d_call: TRBD1
clone_size: .
cdr3_nt: TGTGCCAGCAGTGAATCGGCCGGGACAGCCATAAACACTGAAGCTTTCTTT
cdr3_aa: CASSESAGTAINTEAFF

j_call: TRBJ2-3
v_call: TRBV20-1
d_call: TRBD2
clone_size: .
cdr3_nt: TGCAGTGCGAGGATCCTAGCGGGGGCCTATCTCACAGATACGCAGTATTTT
cdr3_aa: CSARILAGAYLTDTQYF

j_call: TRBJ2-3
v_call: TRBV11-2
d_call: .
clone_size: .
cdr3_nt: TGTGCCAGCAGCTTAGGCGCGGCGCACCAAACAGATACGCAGTATTTT
cdr3_aa: CASSLGAAHQTDTQYF

j_call: TRBJ2-1
v_call: TRBV3-1
d_call: TRBD1
clone_size: few
cdr3_nt: TGTGCCAGCAGCCCGATCTGGGACAGGGTAGGGTCCTACAATGAGCAGTTCTTC
cdr3_aa: CASSPIWDRVGSYNEQFF

j_call: TRBJ2-5
v_call: TRBV7-2
d_call: .
clone_size: .
cdr3_nt: TGTGCCAGCAGCTCAGAAGGGGGAATGGGGACCCAGTACTTC
cdr3_aa: CASSSEGGMGTQYF

j_call: TRBJ1-5
v_call: TRBV20-1
d_call: .
clone_size: .
cdr3_nt: TGCAGTGCCCTAGGCCGGGGGTCGGGAAATAGCAATCAGCCCCAGCATTTT
cdr3_aa: CSALGRGSGNSNQPQHF

j_call: TRBJ2-7
v_call: TRBV29-1
d_call: .
clone_size: .
cdr3_nt: TGCAGCGCGGGCATAACCTACGAGCAGTACTTC
cdr3_aa: CSAGITYEQYF

j_call: TRBJ2-5
v_call: TRBV6-6
d_call: .
clone_size: few
cdr3_nt: TGTGCCAGCAGTTACGTGTACCAAGAGACCCAGTACTTC
cdr3_aa: CASSYVYQETQYF

j_call: TRBJ2-3
v_call: TRBV28
d_call: .
clone_size: .
cdr3_nt: TGTGCCAGCAGTTTATGGGCCAACACAGATACGCAGTATTTT
cdr3_aa: CASSLWANTDTQYF

j_call: TRBJ2-1
v_call: TRBV5-1
d_call: TRBD2
clone_size: .
cdr3_nt: TGCGCCAGCGCCGCGTCGGGACTAGCGGGAGTCGATGAGCAGTTCTTC
cdr3_aa: CASAASGLAGVDEQFF

j_call: TRBJ2-7
v_call: TRBV20-1
d_call: TRBD1
clone_size: .
cdr3_nt: TGCAGTGCTAAAATCGCGACAGGGGTTGTTAGAGAGCAGTACTTC
cdr3_aa: CSAKIATGVVREQYF

j_call: TRBJ1-4
v_call: TRBV7-2
d_call: TRBD1
clone_size: few
cdr3_nt: TGTGCCAGCAGCAAACAGGGGGCCAAGAATGAAAAACTGTTTTTT
cdr3_aa: CASSKQGAKNEKLFF

j_call: TRBJ2-1
v_call: TRBV28
d_call: TRBD1
clone_size: .
cdr3_nt: TGTGCCAGCAGTTCCCGGACAGGGGCATTAGGCCACAATGAGCAGTTCTTC
cdr3_aa: CASSSRTGALGHNEQFF

j_call: TRBJ2-1
v_call: TRBV20-1
d_call: .
clone_size: many
cdr3_nt: TGCAGTGCTAGAGTCCCTCTACGGAGCTCCTACAATGAGCAGTTCTTC
cdr3_aa: CSARVPLRSSYNEQFF

j_call: TRBJ1-5
v_call: TRBV7-2
d_call: .
clone_size: .
cdr3_nt: TGTGCCAGCAGCTTAGGGTCCGGGATGAGCAATCAGCCCCAGCATTTT
cdr3_aa: CASSLGSGMSNQPQHF

j_call: TRBJ2-1
v_call: TRBV5-1
d_call: .
clone_size: many
cdr3_nt: TGCGCCAGCAGGTTGACAGGCAATGAGCAGTTCTTC
cdr3_aa: CASRLTGNEQFF

j_call: TRBJ2-5
v_call: TRBV12-3/TRBV12-4
d_call: .
clone_size: .
cdr3_nt: TGTGCCAGCAGTGAAGATACAGTAGAGTCCTACAATGAGCAGTACTTC
cdr3_aa: CASSEDTVESYNEQYF

j_call: TRBJ2-3
v_call: TRBV7-2
d_call: .
clone_size: .
cdr3_nt: TGTGCCAGCAGCTTAGTTTCAGGGAACACAGATACGCAGTATTTT
cdr3_aa: CASSLVSGNTDTQYF

j_call: TRBJ2-7
v_call: TRBV12-3/TRBV12-4
d_call: TRBD2
clone_size: .
cdr3_nt: TGTGCCAGCAGACCCAGCGGGAGCGGCTACGAGCAGTACTTC
cdr3_aa: CASRPSGSGYEQYF

j_call: TRBJ2-1
v_call: TRBV7-9
d_call: TRBD2
clone_size: .
cdr3_nt: TGTGCCAGCAGCTCCCCGACTAGCGAGAGACTCTCCTACAATGAGCAGTTCTTC
cdr3_aa: CASSSPTSERLSYNEQFF

j_call: TRBJ1-1
v_call: TRBV5-1
d_call: TRBD1
clone_size: few
cdr3_nt: TGCGCCAGCAGCGCCCGAGACAGGGGCATGAACACTGAAGCTTTCTTT
cdr3_aa: CASSARDRGMNTEAFF

j_call: TRBJ2-7
v_call: TRBV18
d_call: TRBD1
clone_size: .
cdr3_nt: TGTGCCAGCTCACCTGACAGGGACGAGCAGTACTTC
cdr3_aa: CASSPDRDEQYF

j_call: TRBJ2-1
v_call: TRBV29-1
d_call: .
clone_size: many
cdr3_nt: TGCAGCGTAGGGGGCGGGGGATCCTACAATGAGCAGTTCTTC
cdr3_aa: CSVGGGGSYNEQFF

j_call: TRBJ2-3
v_call: TRBV27
d_call: .
clone_size: many
cdr3_nt: TGTGCCAGCAGTTTGGTGGGAGGTACCCAGCCCACAGATACGCAGTATTTT
cdr3_aa: CASSLVGGTQPTDTQYF

j_call: TRBJ1-5
v_call: TRBV12-3/TRBV12-4
d_call: .
clone_size: few
cdr3_nt: TGTGCCAGCAGTTTATGGGGTTTTGGCGGCCAGCCCCAGCATTTT
cdr3_aa: CASSLWGFGGQPQHF

j_call: TRBJ2-2
v_call: TRBV7-2
d_call: TRBD2
clone_size: .
cdr3_nt: TGTGCCAGCAGCCCCCGACTAGCGGGGACGGGCACCGGGGAGCTGTTTTTT
cdr3_aa: CASSPRLAGTGTGELFF